Below are 23 T cell receptor beta chains sequenced from a single sample in a study of memory CD4+ T cells and cytomegalovirus serostatus. The sort gate was single viable CD3+CD4+CD8-CD45RO+ cells for memory CD4+ T cells. Clones were read by immunoSEQ multiplex PCR, and TCRdb kept only the in-frame ones, dropping some. The sample records about 54,000 clones, around 80% being singletons. Sequencing used memory CD4+ T cells from blood. The receptors here all came from an adult in good health and CMV-seronegative.

This sequence joins TRBV5-4 and TRBJ2-1; TRBD2 matches 8 bases. Germline CDR1 reads SGHNT; CDR2 reads YYREEE (reference sequence). CDR3 length: 14 amino acids. Losses at the gene ends were 0 bases for V and 7 bases for J; bases not matched to a gene: 3. As DNA, the CDR3 is TGTGCCAGCAGCTTGGTTGGCGGGAGGAATGAGCAGTTCTTC. Residues: CASSLVGGRNEQFF.

V and J are TRBV5-1 and TRBJ1-4; 7 positions match TRBD1. The CDR3 has 15 residues. V dropped 4 bases and J dropped 5; count of bases not matched to a gene: 8. Germline V gene lookup returns CDR1 SGHRS and CDR2 YFSETQ. The CDR3 protein is CASSGTGAPNEKLFF. In DNA, the CDR3 is TGCGCCAGCAGCGGAACAGGGGCGCCGAATGAAAAACTGTTTTTT. Combining the CDR3 with reference TRBV5-1 and TRBJ1-4 gives the whole variable domain KAGVTQTPRYLIKTRGQQVTLSCSPISGHRSVSWYQQTPGQGLQFLFEYFSETQRNKGNFPGRFSGRQFSNSRSEMNVSTLELGDSALYLCASSGTGAPNEKLFFGSGTQLSVL.

CDR3 loop: CASSLDGTVREKLFF. The CDR3 nucleotides are TGCGCCAGCAGCTTGGATGGGACAGTCCGTGAAAAACTGTTTTTT. V usage is TRBV5-1 and J usage is TRBJ1-4; TRBD1 matches 7 bases. In germline, CDR1 is SGHRS, CDR2 YFSETQ. V gave up 0 bases and J gave up 7 bases; unmatched junction bases: 6. The CDR3 totals 15 residues.

This clone has only one observation. This chain uses TRBV5-1 with TRBJ2-5, with D perhaps matching TRBD2 (6 bases). Germline lookup yields CDR1 SGHRS and CDR2 YFSETQ. Trimming shortened V by 3 bases and J by 5 bases, and 14 bases separated the two germline ends. The CDR3 consists of 14 residues. The CDR3 DNA reads as TGCGCCAGCAGCTCGGGGGACGCCAGGGAGACCCAGTACTTC. Translating gives CASSSGDARETQYF. Drawing the rest from reference TRBV5-1 and TRBJ2-5, the complete variable domain is KAGVTQTPRYLIKTRGQQVTLSCSPISGHRSVSWYQQTPGQGLQFLFEYFSETQRNKGNFPGRFSGRQFSNSRSEMNVSTLELGDSALYLCASSSGDARETQYFGPGTRLLVL.

V gene TRBV11-2 combines with J gene TRBJ1-3, with D maybe TRBD1 (6 bases). V was shortened by 5 bases and J by 4 bases, with 15 bases between the two germline ends. The CDR3 loop spans 15 amino acids. CDR1 SGHAT and CDR2 FQNNGV come from the germline V gene. The CDR3 DNA reads as TGTGCCAGCAGCCCGAGAGAGGACAGAGGAAACACCATATATTTT. Translating it yields CASSPREDRGNTIYF.

The gene calls are TRBV5-1 and TRBJ2-3; 10 bases line up with TRBD2. Germline V gene sequence: CDR1 SGHRS, CDR2 YFSETQ. V lost 0 bases and J lost 5; bases outside the gene matches: 6. The CDR3 runs to 16 residues. The CDR3 nucleotides are TGCGCCAGCAGCTTGGCCTTTAGCGGGGGGCAAGATACGCAGTATTTT. Translated, it gives CASSLAFSGGQDTQYF.

This chain joins TRBV7-9 and TRBJ1-2; 8 nucleotides match TRBD1. Germline values: CDR1 SEHNR, CDR2 FQNEAQ (reference sequence). V shed 5 bases and J 7 bases; nucleotides not matched to a gene: 6. The CDR3 runs 13 residues. CDR3 in DNA: TGTGCCAGCAGCCTAGGACAGGGCAGTGGCTACACCTTC. Translation gives CASSLGQGSGYTF.

The V gene is TRBV4-3, the J gene TRBJ2-5; D unclear. Germline loops: CDR1 LGHNA, CDR2 YSLEER. This CDR3 comprises 14 residues. Trimming stripped 4 bases from V and 4 bases from J, with 13 bases between. The CDR3: CASSRSEVRETQYF. In DNA, the CDR3 is TGCGCCAGCAGCCGGAGCGAAGTCCGAGAGACCCAGTACTTC.

The chain employs TRBV28 and TRBJ1-1, with D perhaps TRBD1 (5 bases). Trimming left V 8 bases short and J 0 bases short, with 13 bases between. The germline V gene has CDR1 MDHEN and CDR2 SYDVKM. This CDR3 has 14 amino acids. The CDR3 DNA sequence: TGTGCCAGCCAGGGCAGCCTCATGAACACTGAAGCTTTCTTT. Protein: CASQGSLMNTEAFF.

The rearrangement uses TRBV19 and TRBJ1-1; a weak D match, TRBD1 (6 bases). This CDR3 has 17 residues. Between the trimmed V and J ends, which lost 0 bases and 9 bases, there was a span of 23 bases. Germline CDR1 is LNHDA and CDR2 is SQIVND (reference sequence). The CDR3 nucleotides are TGTGCCAGTAGTATAGACCAGATACGAGTGCTTGGGGGCAAAGCTTTCTTT. This encodes CASSIDQIRVLGGKAFF.

As DNA, the CDR3 is TGTGCCAGCTCAAACAACGGTAGGACTGAAGCTTTCTTT. This encodes CASSNNGRTEAFF. The chain couples TRBV18 to TRBJ1-1; D unresolved. This CDR3 comprises 13 residues. Trimming removed 5 bases at V and 5 bases at J, with 12 bases between. Germline V gives CDR1 KGHSH, CDR2 LQKENI.

The table lists this clone with a count of one. The rearrangement joins TRBV15 to TRBJ2-1; TRBD2 matches 13 bases. Germline V lookup: CDR1 LNHNV, CDR2 YYDKDF (reference sequence). V shed 3 bases, J shed 8 bases, and the junction held 13 bases outside the gene matches. This CDR3 is 18 amino acids long. CDR3 sequence (DNA): TGTGCCACCAGCAGTCCCATAACCACTAGCGGGAGGGCCTATGAGCAGTTCTTC. Translating it yields CATSSPITTSGRAYEQFF.

This clone was recorded once. The genes are TRBV7-2 and TRBJ1-2, with D perhaps matching TRBD1 (5 bases). Germline CDR1 and CDR2: SGHTA and FQGNSA. Trimming removed 1 base from V and 2 bases from J, with 5 bases in between. This CDR3 region has 13 residues. CDR3 residues: CASSLGGNYGYTF. The CDR3 region has the DNA TGTGCCAGCAGCTTAGGGGGCAACTATGGCTACACCTTC.

The V call is TRBV28, the J call TRBJ1-2, with D perhaps matching TRBD1 (5 bases). Germline CDR1 and CDR2: MDHEN and SYDVKM. Trimming removed 5 bases at V and 1 base at J, with 14 bases between. The CDR3 consists of 15 residues. CDR3 coding DNA: TGTGCCAGCAGTCTGGAGGGACGGATTAACTATGGCTACACCTTC. Amino acids: CASSLEGRINYGYTF.

The CDR3 DNA reads TGTGCCAGCAGTTACTCTGTAGGGAGCGAGCAGTACTTC. Translation: CASSYSVGSEQYF. The chain couples TRBV6-5 to TRBJ2-7, with a tentative D call TRBD2 (5 bases). The V and J ends lost 0 bases and 6 bases respectively, with 9 bases between them. Germline CDR1 MNHEY, CDR2 SVGAGI. CDR3 size: 13 residues.

The V gene is TRBV7-2, the J gene TRBJ2-7; 12 positions agree with TRBD2. Per the germline V gene, CDR1 is SGHTA and CDR2 is FQGNSA. Losses at the gene ends were 2 bases for V and 6 bases for J; bases not matched to a gene: 2. CDR3 length: 14 amino acids. DNA for the CDR3: TGTGCCAGCAGCTTATCGACTAGCGGGGGCGAGCAGTACTTC. It is translated as CASSLSTSGGEQYF. The full variable domain, in which reference TRBV7-2 and TRBJ2-7 provide the parts outside the CDR3, is GAGVSQSPSNKVTEKGKDVELRCDPISGHTALYWYRQSLGQGLEFLIYFQGNSAPDKSGLPSDRFSAERTGGSVSTLTIQRTQQEDSAVYLCASSLSTSGGEQYFGPGTRLTVT.

CDR3 loop: CASSQMHRGSDTQYF. The CDR3 bases are TGTGCCAGCAGCCAAATGCACAGGGGGTCAGATACGCAGTATTTT. The chain combines TRBV7-2 with TRBJ2-3, with 8 bases matching TRBD1. Germline values: CDR1 SGHTA, CDR2 FQGNSA. With 5 bases clipped from V and 4 bases from J, the junction kept 8 bases outside the gene matches. The CDR3 loop spans 15 amino acids.

The chain uses TRBV19 and TRBJ1-3; D is unresolved. The ends were cut back, 1 base at V and 0 bases at J, with 7 bases in the middle. Germline loops: CDR1 LNHDA, CDR2 SQIVND (reference sequence). The CDR3 consists of 15 residues. The CDR3 loop is CASSIVGSSGNTIYF. The CDR3 DNA reads TGTGCCAGTAGTATAGTCGGAAGCTCTGGAAACACCATATATTTT.

J is TRBJ2-6 and V is TRBV11-1; 7 positions agree with TRBD1. CDR3 size: 16 residues. The V gene's germline CDR1 is SGHAT and CDR2 FQDESV (reference sequence). With V trimmed by 2 bases and J by 0 bases, 1 base remained unmatched. The CDR3: CASSLWDSSGANVLTF. In DNA, the CDR3 is TGTGCCAGCAGCTTATGGGACAGCTCTGGGGCCAACGTCCTGACTTTC.

The chain joins TRBV7-2 to TRBJ2-1; D uncertain. The CDR3 length is 16 residues. V lost 1 base to trimming and J lost 0 bases, with 10 bases between them. Looked up from germline, CDR1 is SGHTA and CDR2 is FQGNSA. CDR3 residues: CASSLVGLSSYNEQFF. CDR3 in DNA: TGTGCCAGCAGCTTAGTTGGGCTGAGCTCCTACAATGAGCAGTTCTTC.

The J gene is TRBJ2-7, the V gene TRBV28; a possible D gene is TRBD2 (5 bases). Germline loops: CDR1 MDHEN, CDR2 SYDVKM. The CDR3 is made up of 12 amino acids. V was cut by 6 bases and J by 12 bases, with 18 bases left in between. The CDR3 bases are TGTGCCAGCAGCCCTTCCTGGGCCGGGGTGTACTTC. Protein sequence: CASSPSWAGVYF.

The chain combines TRBV21-1 with TRBJ2-2; the listed D gene, TRBD1, was not tested against the DNA. TRBV21-1 is given as a pseudogene. CDR3 length: 16 amino acids. CDR3 protein: CASSHRDRGLTGELFF. The CDR3 DNA is TGTGCCAGCAGCCATAGGGACAGGGGGCTTACCGGGGAGCTGTTTTTT.

The chain couples TRBV4-3 to TRBJ2-7; 11 bases are a match to TRBD1. CDR1 and CDR2 from the germline V gene are LGHNA and YSLEER. Trimming took 3 bases from V and 2 from J; bases not matched to a gene: 3. The CDR3 runs to 15 residues. The CDR3 spells CASSQGQGGTYEQYF. The DNA of the CDR3 is TGCGCCAGCAGCCAGGGACAGGGGGGAACCTACGAGCAGTACTTC.